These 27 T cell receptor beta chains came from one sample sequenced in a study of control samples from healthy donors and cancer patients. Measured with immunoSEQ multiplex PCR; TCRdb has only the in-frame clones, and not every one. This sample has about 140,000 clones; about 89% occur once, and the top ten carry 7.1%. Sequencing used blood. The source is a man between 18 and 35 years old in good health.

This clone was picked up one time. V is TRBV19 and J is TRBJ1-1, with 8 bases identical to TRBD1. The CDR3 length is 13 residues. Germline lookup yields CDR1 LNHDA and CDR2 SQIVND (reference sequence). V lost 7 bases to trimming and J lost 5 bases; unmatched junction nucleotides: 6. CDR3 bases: TGTGCCAGTATCGACAGGGGTTGGACTGAAGCTTTCTTT. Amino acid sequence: CASIDRGWTEAFF.

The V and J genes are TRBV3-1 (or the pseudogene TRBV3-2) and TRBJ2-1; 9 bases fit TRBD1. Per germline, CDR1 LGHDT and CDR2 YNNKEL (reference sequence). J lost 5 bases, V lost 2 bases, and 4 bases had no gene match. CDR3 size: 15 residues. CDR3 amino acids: CASSQPGQGHNEQFF. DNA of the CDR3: TGTGCCAGCAGCCAACCGGGACAGGGTCACAATGAGCAGTTCTTC.

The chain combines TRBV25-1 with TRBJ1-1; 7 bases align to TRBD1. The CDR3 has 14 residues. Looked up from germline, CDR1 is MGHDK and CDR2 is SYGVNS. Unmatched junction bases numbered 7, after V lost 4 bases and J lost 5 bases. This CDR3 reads CASSGQGLRTEAFF. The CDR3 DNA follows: TGTGCCAGCAGTGGACAGGGACTACGGACTGAAGCTTTCTTT.

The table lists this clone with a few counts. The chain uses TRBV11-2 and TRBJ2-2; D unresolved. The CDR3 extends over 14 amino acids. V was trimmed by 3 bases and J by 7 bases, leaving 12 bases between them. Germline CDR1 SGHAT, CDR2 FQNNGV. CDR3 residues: CASSLERLSGELFF. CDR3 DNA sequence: TGTGCCAGCAGCTTGGAACGTCTCAGCGGGGAGCTGTTTTTT.

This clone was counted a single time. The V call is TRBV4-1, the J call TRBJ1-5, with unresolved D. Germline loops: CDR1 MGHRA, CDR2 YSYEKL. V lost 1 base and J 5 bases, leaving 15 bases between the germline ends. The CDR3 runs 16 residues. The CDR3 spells CASSQVMGRGDQPQHF. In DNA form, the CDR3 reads TGCGCCAGCAGCCAAGTGATGGGGAGAGGCGATCAGCCCCAGCATTTT.

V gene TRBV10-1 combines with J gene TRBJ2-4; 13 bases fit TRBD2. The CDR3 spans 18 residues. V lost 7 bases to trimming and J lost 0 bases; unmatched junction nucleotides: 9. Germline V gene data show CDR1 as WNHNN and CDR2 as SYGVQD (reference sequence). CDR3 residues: CASTLLAGGPLAKNIQYF. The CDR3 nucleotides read TGCGCCAGCACCCTACTAGCGGGGGGGCCCCTAGCCAAAAACATTCAGTACTTC.

CDR3 sequence reads: CASSLSGVQMNTEAFF. In DNA, the CDR3 is TGTGCCAGCAGCCTCTCAGGGGTACAAATGAACACTGAAGCTTTCTTT. V gene TRBV3-1 (or the pseudogene TRBV3-2) combines with J gene TRBJ1-1, with D maybe TRBD1 (6 bases). The CDR3 length is 16 residues. CDR1 LGHDT and CDR2 YNNKEL come from the germline V gene (reference sequence). V lost 4 bases and J 0 bases, leaving 15 bases between the germline ends.

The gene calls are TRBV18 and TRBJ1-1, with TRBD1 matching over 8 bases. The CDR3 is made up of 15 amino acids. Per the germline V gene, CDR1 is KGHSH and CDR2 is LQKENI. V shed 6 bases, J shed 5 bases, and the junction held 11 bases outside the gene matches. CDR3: CASSPATGGRTEAFF. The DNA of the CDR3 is TGTGCCAGCTCCCCGGCAACAGGGGGAAGGACTGAAGCTTTCTTT. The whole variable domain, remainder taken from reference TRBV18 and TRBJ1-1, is NAGVMQNPRHLVRRRGQEARLRCSPMKGHSHVYWYRQLPEEGLKFMVYLQKENIIDESGMPKERFSAEFPKEGPSILRIQQVVRGDSAAYFCASSPATGGRTEAFFGQGTRLTVV.

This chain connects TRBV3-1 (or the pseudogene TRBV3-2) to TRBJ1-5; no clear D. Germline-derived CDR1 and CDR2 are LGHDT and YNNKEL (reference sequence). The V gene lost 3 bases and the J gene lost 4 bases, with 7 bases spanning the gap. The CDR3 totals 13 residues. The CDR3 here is CASSQELNQPQHF. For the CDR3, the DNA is TGTGCCAGCAGCCAGGAACTAAATCAGCCCCAGCATTTT.

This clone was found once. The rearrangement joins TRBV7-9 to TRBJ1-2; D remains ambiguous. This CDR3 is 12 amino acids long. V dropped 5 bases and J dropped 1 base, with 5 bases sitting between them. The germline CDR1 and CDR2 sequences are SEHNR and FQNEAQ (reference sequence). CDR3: CASSRINYGYTF. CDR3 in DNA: TGTGCCAGCAGCCGCATTAACTATGGCTACACCTTC.

This CDR3 reads CASSLTSGGKETQYF. DNA of the CDR3: TGTGCCAGCAGCTTAACCAGCGGGGGAAAAGAGACCCAGTACTTC. The genes are TRBV7-2 and TRBJ2-5; 8 positions match TRBD2. Germline lookup yields CDR1 SGHTA and CDR2 FQGNSA. The J segment lost 3 bases and the V segment lost 2 bases, leaving 5 bases of the junction unmatched. The CDR3 extends over 15 amino acids.

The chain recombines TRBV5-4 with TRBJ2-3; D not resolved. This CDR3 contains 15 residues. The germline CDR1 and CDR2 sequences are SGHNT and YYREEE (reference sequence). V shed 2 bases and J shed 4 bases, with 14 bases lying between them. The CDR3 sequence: CASSFPLAAPDTQYF. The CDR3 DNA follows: TGTGCCAGCAGCTTTCCTCTCGCAGCCCCAGATACGCAGTATTTT. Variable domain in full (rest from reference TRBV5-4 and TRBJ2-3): ETGVTQSPTHLIKTRGQQVTLRCSSQSGHNTVSWYQQALGQGPQFIFQYYREEENGRGNFPPRFSGLQFPNYSSELNVNALELDDSALYLCASSFPLAAPDTQYFGPGTRLTVL.

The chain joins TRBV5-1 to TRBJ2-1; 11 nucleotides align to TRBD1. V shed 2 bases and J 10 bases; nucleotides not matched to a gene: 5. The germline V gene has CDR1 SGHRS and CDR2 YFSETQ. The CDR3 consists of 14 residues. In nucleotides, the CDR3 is TGCGCCAGCAGCTTTGGACAGGGGGCTGAGGAGCAGTTCTTC. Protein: CASSFGQGAEEQFF.

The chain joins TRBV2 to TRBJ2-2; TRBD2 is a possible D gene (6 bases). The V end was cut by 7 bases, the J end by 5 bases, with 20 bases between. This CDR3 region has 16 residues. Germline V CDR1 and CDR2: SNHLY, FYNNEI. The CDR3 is CASTAGRGGATGELFF. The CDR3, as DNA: TGTGCCAGCACCGCGGGTCGAGGAGGGGCAACCGGGGAGCTGTTTTTT.

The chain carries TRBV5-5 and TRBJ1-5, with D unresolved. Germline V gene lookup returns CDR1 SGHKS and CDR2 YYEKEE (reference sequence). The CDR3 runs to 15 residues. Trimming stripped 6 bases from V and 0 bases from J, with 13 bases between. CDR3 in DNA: TGTGCCAGCATTCGGGGTCCATATAGCAATCAGCCCCAGCATTTT. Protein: CASIRGPYSNQPQHF.

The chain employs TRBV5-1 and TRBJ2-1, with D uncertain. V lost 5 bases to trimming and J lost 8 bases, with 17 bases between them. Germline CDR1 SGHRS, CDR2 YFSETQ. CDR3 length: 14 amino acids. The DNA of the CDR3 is TGCGCCAGCAGACCTCTGGACGGAGATGATGAGCAGTTCTTC. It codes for CASRPLDGDDEQFF.

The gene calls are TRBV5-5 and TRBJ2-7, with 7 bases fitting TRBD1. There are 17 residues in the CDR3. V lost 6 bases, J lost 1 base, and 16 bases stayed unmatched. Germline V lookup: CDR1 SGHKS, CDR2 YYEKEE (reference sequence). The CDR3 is CASTLFPGQLSSYEQYF. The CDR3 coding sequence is TGTGCCAGCACCCTTTTTCCGGGACAGCTTTCTTCCTACGAGCAGTACTTC.

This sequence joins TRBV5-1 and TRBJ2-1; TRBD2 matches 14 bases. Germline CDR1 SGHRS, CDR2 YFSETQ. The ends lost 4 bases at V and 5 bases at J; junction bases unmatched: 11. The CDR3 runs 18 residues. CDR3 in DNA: TGCGCCAGCAGCATAGGGACTAGCGGGGGAGAAGATGACAATGAGCAGTTCTTC. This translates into CASSIGTSGGEDDNEQFF.

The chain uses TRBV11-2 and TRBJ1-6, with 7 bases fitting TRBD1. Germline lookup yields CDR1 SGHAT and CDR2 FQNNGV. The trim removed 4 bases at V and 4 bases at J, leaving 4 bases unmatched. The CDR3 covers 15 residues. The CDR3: CASSYDREYNSPLHF. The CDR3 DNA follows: TGTGCCAGCAGCTACGACAGGGAATATAATTCACCCCTCCACTTT.

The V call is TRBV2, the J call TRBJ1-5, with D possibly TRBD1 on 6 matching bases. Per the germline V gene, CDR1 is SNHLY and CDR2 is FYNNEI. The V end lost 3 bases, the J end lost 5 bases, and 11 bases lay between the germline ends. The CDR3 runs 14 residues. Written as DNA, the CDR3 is TGTGCCAGCAGTGAGGTGTACAGGGATCAGCCCCAGCATTTT. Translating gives CASSEVYRDQPQHF.

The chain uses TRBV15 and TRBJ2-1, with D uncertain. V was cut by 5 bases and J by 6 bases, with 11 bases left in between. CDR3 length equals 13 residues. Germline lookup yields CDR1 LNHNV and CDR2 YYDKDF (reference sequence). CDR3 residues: CATSLDPSNEQFF. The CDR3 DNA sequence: TGTGCCACCAGCTTGGACCCCTCCAATGAGCAGTTCTTC. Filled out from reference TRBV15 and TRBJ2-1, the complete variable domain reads DAMVIQNPRYQVTQFGKPVTLSCSQTLNHNVMYWYQQKSSQAPKLLFHYYDKDFNNEADTPDNFQSRRPNTSFCFLDIRSPGLGDTAMYLCATSLDPSNEQFFGPGTRLTVL.

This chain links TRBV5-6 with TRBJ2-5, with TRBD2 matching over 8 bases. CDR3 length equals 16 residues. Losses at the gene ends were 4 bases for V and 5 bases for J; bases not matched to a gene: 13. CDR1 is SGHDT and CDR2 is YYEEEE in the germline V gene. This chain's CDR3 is CASSRPASRGGETQYF. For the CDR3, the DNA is TGTGCCAGCAGCCGCCCTGCTAGCCGGGGGGGGGAGACCCAGTACTTC.

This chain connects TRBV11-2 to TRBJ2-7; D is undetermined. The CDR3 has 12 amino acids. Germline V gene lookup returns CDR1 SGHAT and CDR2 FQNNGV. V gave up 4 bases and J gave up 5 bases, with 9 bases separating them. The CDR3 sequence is CASSSRLDEQYF. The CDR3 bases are TGTGCCAGCAGCTCCCGACTCGACGAGCAGTACTTC.

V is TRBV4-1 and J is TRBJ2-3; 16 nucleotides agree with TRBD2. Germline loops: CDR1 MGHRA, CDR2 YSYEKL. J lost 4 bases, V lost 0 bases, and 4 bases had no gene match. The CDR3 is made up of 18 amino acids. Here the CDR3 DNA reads TGCGCCAGCAGCCAAGATGGGACTAGCGGGGGGGCGGCAGATACGCAGTATTTT. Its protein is CASSQDGTSGGAADTQYF.

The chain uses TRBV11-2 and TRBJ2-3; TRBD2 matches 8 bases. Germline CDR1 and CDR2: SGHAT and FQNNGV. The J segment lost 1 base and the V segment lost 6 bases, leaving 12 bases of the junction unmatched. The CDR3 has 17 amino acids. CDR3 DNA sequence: TGTGCCAGCAGTCAAGACCCCCCAGCGGGGGGCACAGATACGCAGTATTTT. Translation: CASSQDPPAGGTDTQYF. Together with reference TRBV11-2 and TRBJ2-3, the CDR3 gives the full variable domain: EAGVAQSPRYKIIEKRQSVAFWCNPISGHATLYWYQQILGQGPKLLIQFQNNGVVDDSQLPKDRFSAERLKGVDSTLKIQPAKLEDSAVYLCASSQDPPAGGTDTQYFGPGTRLTVL.

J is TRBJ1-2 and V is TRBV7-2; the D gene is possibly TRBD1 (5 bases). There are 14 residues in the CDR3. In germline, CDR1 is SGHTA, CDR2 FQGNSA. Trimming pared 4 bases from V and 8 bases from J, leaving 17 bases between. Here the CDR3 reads CASSSHRVGAGYTF. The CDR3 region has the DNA TGTGCCAGCAGCTCCCACCGGGTTGGGGCCGGCTACACCTTC.

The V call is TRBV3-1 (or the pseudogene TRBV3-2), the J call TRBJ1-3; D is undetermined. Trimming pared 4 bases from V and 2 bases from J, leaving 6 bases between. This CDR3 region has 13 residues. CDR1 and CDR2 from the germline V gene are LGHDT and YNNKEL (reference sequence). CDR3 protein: CASSPEAGNTIYF. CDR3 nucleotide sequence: TGTGCCAGCAGCCCAGAAGCTGGAAACACCATATATTTT.